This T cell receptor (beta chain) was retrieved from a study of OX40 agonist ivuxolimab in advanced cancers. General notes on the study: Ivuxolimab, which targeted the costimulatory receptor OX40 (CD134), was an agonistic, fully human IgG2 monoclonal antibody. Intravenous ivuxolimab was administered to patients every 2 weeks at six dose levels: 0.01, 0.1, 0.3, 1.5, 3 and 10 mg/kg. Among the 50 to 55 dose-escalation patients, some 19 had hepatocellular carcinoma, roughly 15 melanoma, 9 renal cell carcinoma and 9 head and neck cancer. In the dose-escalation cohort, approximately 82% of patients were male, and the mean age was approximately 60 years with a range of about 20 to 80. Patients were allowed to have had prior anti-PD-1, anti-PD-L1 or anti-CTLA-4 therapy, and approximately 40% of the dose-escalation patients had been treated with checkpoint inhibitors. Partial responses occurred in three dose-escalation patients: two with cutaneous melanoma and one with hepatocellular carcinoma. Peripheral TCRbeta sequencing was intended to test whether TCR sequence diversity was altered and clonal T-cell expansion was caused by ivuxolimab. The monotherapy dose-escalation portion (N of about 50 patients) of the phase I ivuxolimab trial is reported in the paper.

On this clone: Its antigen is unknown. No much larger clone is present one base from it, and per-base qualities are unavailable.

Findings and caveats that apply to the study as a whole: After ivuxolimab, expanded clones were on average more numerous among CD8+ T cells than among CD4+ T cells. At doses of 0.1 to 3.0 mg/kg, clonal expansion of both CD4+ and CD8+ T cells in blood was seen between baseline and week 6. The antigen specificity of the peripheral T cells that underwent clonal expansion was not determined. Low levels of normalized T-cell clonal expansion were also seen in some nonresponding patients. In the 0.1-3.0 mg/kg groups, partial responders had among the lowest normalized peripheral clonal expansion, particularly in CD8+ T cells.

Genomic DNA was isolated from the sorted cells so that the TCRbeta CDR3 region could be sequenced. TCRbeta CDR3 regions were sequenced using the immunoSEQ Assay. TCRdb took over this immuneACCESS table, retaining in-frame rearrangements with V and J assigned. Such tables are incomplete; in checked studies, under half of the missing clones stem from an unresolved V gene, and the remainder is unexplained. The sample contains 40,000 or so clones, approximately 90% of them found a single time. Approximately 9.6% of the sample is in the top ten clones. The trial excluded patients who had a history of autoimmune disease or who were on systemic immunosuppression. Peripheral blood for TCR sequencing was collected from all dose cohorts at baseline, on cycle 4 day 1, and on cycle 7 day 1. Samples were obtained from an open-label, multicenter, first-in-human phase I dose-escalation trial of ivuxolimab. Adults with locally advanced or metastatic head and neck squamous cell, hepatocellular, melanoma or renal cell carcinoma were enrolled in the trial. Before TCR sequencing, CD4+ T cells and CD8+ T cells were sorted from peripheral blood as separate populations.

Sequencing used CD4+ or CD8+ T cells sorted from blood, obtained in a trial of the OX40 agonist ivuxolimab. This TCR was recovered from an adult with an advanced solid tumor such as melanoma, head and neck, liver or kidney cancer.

The CDR3: CASSQEFGYYGYTF. The DNA is TGTGCCAGCAGCCAAGAGTTTGGATATTATGGCTACACCTTC. The sequence links TRBV14 to TRBJ1-2; no confident D gene assignment can be made. V was cut back by 0 bases and J by 5 bases, leaving a gap of 10 bases between them. Per the germline V gene, SGHDN is the CDR1 and FVKESK is the CDR2. Inclusive of the bounding cysteine and phenylalanine, the CDR3 is 14 residues long. Kept here is only the CDR3 DNA, which spans 42 bases and is read in frame from base 1.